This is a list of T cell receptor beta chains from one sample in a study of Graves' ophthalmopathy and Graves' hyperthyroidism. TCRdb analysed the multiplex PCR reads with MiXCR anew, one entry per CDR3 protein. This sample has 200,000 to 250,000 distinct CDR3 sequences, with under 25% found just once. Material: peripheral blood. Every receptor here comes from a woman in her forties or fifties with Graves' ophthalmopathy. Both conserved end residues are part of each CDR3. A D gene is named only where the DNA matches it firmly. Only some rows state a clone size, as once, few, many or a class for expanded clones.

j_call clone_size d_call v_call cdr3_aa cdr3_nt
TRBJ1-1 NA NA TRBV12-3/TRBV12-4 CASSRTGFTEAFF TGTGCCAGCAGTCGAACAGGATTCACTGAAGCTTTCTTT
TRBJ1-1 many NA TRBV12-3/TRBV12-4 CASSRRTMNTEAFF TGTGCCAGCAGTCGCCGGACAATGAACACTGAAGCTTTCTTT
TRBJ1-6 NA NA TRBV12-3/TRBV12-4 CASSGRGSGSPLHF TGTGCCAGCAGTGGCCGGGGCTCGGGTTCACCCCTCCACTTT
TRBJ2-7 many TRBD2 TRBV5-1 CASSLGLAGYYEQYF TGCGCCAGCAGCTTGGGGCTAGCGGGATACTACGAGCAGTACTTC
TRBJ2-7 once NA TRBV6-5 CASSLSKTYEQYF TGTGCCAGCAGTCTATCGAAAACCTACGAGCAGTACTTC
TRBJ2-7 few NA TRBV20-1 CSARSANTYEQYF TGCAGTGCTAGATCAGCGAATACCTACGAGCAGTACTTC
TRBJ1-2 NA NA TRBV30 CAFTPGGARLNYGYTF TGTGCCTTCACCCCGGGAGGGGCCAGACTTAACTATGGCTACACCTTC
TRBJ2-7 many TRBD1 TRBV5-1 CASRGQGSAYEQYF TGCGCCAGCAGGGGACAGGGGTCGGCCTACGAGCAGTACTTC
TRBJ1-2 NA TRBD1 TRBV6-1 CASRNRGRSGYTF TGTGCCAGCAGGAACAGGGGGCGGAGTGGCTACACCTTC
TRBJ1-5 many NA TRBV6-1 CASSEYGQPQHF TGTGCCAGCAGTGAATATGGTCAGCCCCAGCATTTT
TRBJ2-6 NA NA TRBV7-9 CASSLGVGANALTF TGTGCCAGCAGCTTAGGGGTTGGGGCCAACGCCCTGACTTTC
TRBJ2-3 many NA TRBV2 CASSDLRTSTDTQYF TGTGCCAGCAGTGATCTGAGGACTAGCACAGATACGCAGTATTTT
TRBJ2-4 many NA TRBV7-9 CASSLGGSNIQYF TGTGCCAGCAGCTTAGGTGGGAGTAACATTCAGTACTTC
TRBJ1-1 many NA TRBV11-1 CASSLEERANTEAFF TGTGCCAGCAGCTTAGAGGAACGAGCTAACACTGAAGCTTTCTTT
TRBJ1-1 many NA TRBV28 CASKNRDASMNTEAFF TGTGCCAGCAAAAATCGGGACGCGAGCATGAACACTGAAGCTTTCTTT
TRBJ2-2 many NA TRBV11-2 CASNWGPGELFF TGTGCCAGCAACTGGGGGCCCGGGGAGCTGTTTTTT
TRBJ1-6 many TRBD1 TRBV5-1 CASSSRTGISYSPLHF TGCGCCAGCAGCTCGAGGACAGGGATCAGTTACTCACCCCTCCACTTT
TRBJ1-1 many NA TRBV6-1 CASSDRQVKNTEAFF TGTGCCAGCAGTGACAGACAGGTCAAGAACACTGAAGCTTTCTTT
TRBJ1-6 many NA TRBV13 CASSFRSHSFKVEGEFSPLHF TGTGCCAGCAGCTTCCGATCACATTCTTTTAAGGTAGAAGGGGAATTTTCACCCCTCCACTTT
TRBJ2-7 many TRBD2 TRBV11-2 CASSLRPGLAGNEQYF TGTGCCAGCAGCCTGAGACCGGGACTAGCGGGAAACGAGCAGTACTTC
TRBJ2-5 many NA TRBV29-1 CSVEGQGMGETQYF TGCAGCGTTGAAGGGCAGGGCATGGGGGAGACCCAGTACTTC
TRBJ1-2 many TRBD1 TRBV5-1 CASRYRDSQLPNYGYTF TGCGCCAGCAGATACCGGGACAGCCAACTCCCTAACTATGGCTACACCTTC
TRBJ2-5 NA NA TRBV19 CASSLPGVRETQYF TGTGCCAGTAGTCTTCCGGGAGTAAGAGAGACCCAGTACTTC
TRBJ1-1 many NA TRBV12-3/TRBV12-4 CASGRTLNTEAFF TGTGCCAGCGGTCGGACGCTGAACACTGAAGCTTTCTTT
TRBJ1-5 NA NA TRBV12-3/TRBV12-4 CASSLAFGMPQRF TGTGCCAGCAGCCTTGCGTTCGGGATGCCCCAGCGTTTT
TRBJ2-5 many TRBD1 TRBV7-2 CASSLGQGGGQETQYF TGTGCCAGCAGTTTAGGACAGGGTGGAGGCCAAGAGACCCAGTACTTC
TRBJ2-7 NA TRBD2 TRBV5-1 CASSLDWSPSGRDYEQYF TGCGCCAGCAGCTTAGATTGGTCGCCTAGCGGGAGAGACTACGAGCAGTACTTC
TRBJ2-2 many NA TRBV7-8 CASSSLSQGTGELFF TGTGCCAGCAGCTCTTTGTCACAGGGAACCGGGGAGCTGTTTTTT
TRBJ1-6 many NA TRBV9 CASSDIRDTHNSPLHF TGTGCCAGCAGCGATATCCGGGACACCCATAATTCACCCCTCCACTTT
TRBJ2-7 many TRBD1 TRBV6-1 CASRGTVEQYF TGTGCCAGCAGGGGGACAGTCGAGCAGTACTTC
TRBJ2-6 many NA TRBV6-2/TRBV6-3 CASSYRPGAYPSGANVLTF TGTGCCAGCAGTTACCGACCGGGCGCCTATCCCTCTGGGGCCAACGTCCTGACTTTC
TRBJ2-5 few NA TRBV10-3 CAIRDGYQETQYF TGTGCCATCAGGGACGGCTACCAAGAGACCCAGTACTTC
TRBJ2-7 many TRBD1 TRBV28 CASSTLLPGQGAF TGTGCCAGCAGTACACTATTACCGGGACAGGGGGCTTTC
TRBJ1-5 many TRBD1 TRBV20-1 CSVNRGDNQPQHF TGCAGTGTCAACAGGGGCGACAATCAGCCCCAGCATTTT
TRBJ2-5 many TRBD2 TRBV9 CASSVGLAEQETQYF TGTGCCAGCAGCGTGGGACTAGCGGAACAAGAGACCCAGTACTTC
TRBJ2-5 many NA TRBV15 CATSRLGAAETQYF TGTGCCACCAGCAGATTAGGTGCAGCAGAGACCCAGTACTTC
TRBJ2-4 many TRBD1 TRBV29-1 CSAKVQGDIQYF TGCAGCGCCAAAGTGCAGGGGGACATTCAGTACTTC